These 23 T cell receptor beta chains came from one sample sequenced in a study of blood T cell repertoires in COVID-19. Clones were read by immunoSEQ multiplex PCR, and TCRdb kept only the in-frame ones, dropping some. The sample contains some 140,000 clones, roughly four fifths of which appear only once. Sample: peripheral blood. The receptors shown here come from a woman aged 55-70 years with acute or convalescent COVID-19.

The chain uses TRBV13 and TRBJ1-2, with 12 bases fitting TRBD1. CDR3 length: 17 amino acids. The germline gives CDR1 PRHDT, CDR2 FYEKMQ (reference sequence). The J segment lost 8 bases and the V segment lost 4 bases, leaving 14 bases of the junction unmatched. The CDR3 protein is CASSSRDRGRRGVGYTF. The CDR3 bases are TGTGCCAGCAGCTCCCGGGACAGGGGGCGTCGGGGTGTAGGCTACACCTTC. The variable domain in full, completed from reference TRBV13 and TRBJ1-2, reads AAGVIQSPRHLIKEKRETATLKCYPIPRHDTVYWYQQGPGQDPQFLISFYEKMQSDKGSIPDRFSAQQFSDYHSELNMSSLELGDSALYFCASSSRDRGRRGVGYTFGSGTRLTVV.

V usage is TRBV29-1 and J usage is TRBJ1-2; possibly TRBD1 for D (5 bases). Between the trimmed V and J ends, which lost 6 bases and 5 bases, there was a span of 13 bases. CDR1 is SQVTM and CDR2 is ANQGSEA in the germline V gene. The CDR3 extends over 12 amino acids. CDR3 loop: CSVAWGGYGYTF. The DNA for the CDR3 is TGCAGCGTCGCTTGGGGGGGTTATGGCTACACCTTC.

This chain joins TRBV13 and TRBJ1-4; no definite D call. CDR1 and CDR2 from the germline V gene are PRHDT and FYEKMQ (reference sequence). Trimming took off 0 bases at V and 8 bases at J, with 13 bases between the two ends. The CDR3 has 15 residues. The CDR3 bases are TGTGCCAGCAGCTTAGGCCTGAGGCTGCAAGAAAAACTGTTTTTT. As protein: CASSLGLRLQEKLFF.

The rearrangement uses TRBV9 and TRBJ2-5; no definite D call. The length of the CDR3 is 15 residues. The V gene's germline CDR1 is SGDLS and CDR2 YYNGEE. Between the trimmed V and J ends, which lost 2 bases and 1 base, there was a span of 12 bases. CDR3 DNA: TGTGCCAGCAGCGTGCACGCCGACATCCAAGAGACCCAGTACTTC. Its translation is CASSVHADIQETQYF.

The rearrangement joins TRBV2 to TRBJ1-3; D is unclear. Germline CDR1 reads SNHLY; CDR2 reads FYNNEI. V lost 6 bases and J lost 4, with 4 bases in between. The CDR3 runs 11 residues. The CDR3 is CASSGGNTIYF. The CDR3 DNA reads TGTGCCAGCAGCGGGGGAAACACCATATATTTT.

This clone was counted only a few times. The chain employs TRBV14 and TRBJ1-1, with 9 positions matching TRBD1. V gave up 4 bases and J gave up 1 base; unmatched junction bases: 16. The CDR3 sequence is 19 residues long. CDR1 and CDR2 from the germline V gene are SGHDN and FVKESK. The DNA for the CDR3 is TGTGCCAGCAGCCTCAAAGCCGGGACAGGGCTTCAGAGGAACACTGAAGCTTTCTTT. Amino acids: CASSLKAGTGLQRNTEAFF. Full variable domain (outside the CDR3, taken from reference TRBV14 and TRBJ1-1): EAGVTQFPSHSVIEKGQTVTLRCDPISGHDNLYWYRRVMGKEIKFLLHFVKESKQDESGMPNNRFLAERTGGTYSTLKVQPAELEDSGVYFCASSLKAGTGLQRNTEAFFGQGTRLTVV.

The chain couples TRBV2 to TRBJ1-4, with D possibly matching TRBD1 (6 bases). This CDR3 comprises 14 residues. Per the germline V gene, CDR1 is SNHLY and CDR2 is FYNNEI. Trimming cost V 5 bases and J 8 bases, with 15 bases left between them. This CDR3 is CASSMGTPGEKLFF. The CDR3 DNA sequence: TGTGCCAGCAGTATGGGGACACCAGGAGAAAAACTGTTTTTT.

Here the CDR3 reads CATSTTGGSYEQYF. The CDR3 DNA sequence: TGTGCCACCAGCACGACAGGGGGCTCCTACGAGCAGTACTTC. The chain uses TRBV15 and TRBJ2-7, with TRBD1 matching over 9 bases. The CDR3 has 14 amino acids. Trimming at V came to 4 bases and at J to 0 bases, leaving 1 base not matched to a gene. The germline V gene encodes CDR1 LNHNV and CDR2 YYDKDF (reference sequence).

The chain is built from TRBV5-6 and TRBJ2-1; 8 nucleotides line up with TRBD2. This CDR3 is 15 amino acids long. Per germline, CDR1 SGHDT and CDR2 YYEEEE. Trimming removed 1 base from V and 4 bases from J; junction bases left unmatched: 4. The CDR3 sequence: CASSLRGGLYNEQFF. Here the CDR3 DNA reads TGTGCCAGCAGCTTGCGCGGGGGGCTATACAATGAGCAGTTCTTC.

The rearrangement joins TRBV28 to TRBJ1-3, with 7 bases that match TRBD1. The germline V gene has CDR1 MDHEN and CDR2 SYDVKM. J lost 0 bases, V lost 7 bases, and 9 bases had no gene match. CDR3 length equals 16 residues. This chain's CDR3 is CASTFTGVASGNTIYF. The CDR3 DNA reads TGTGCCAGCACCTTCACAGGGGTCGCCTCTGGAAACACCATATATTTT.

V and J are TRBV3-1 (or the pseudogene TRBV3-2) and TRBJ2-7, with TRBD1 matching over 9 bases. The CDR3 length is 15 residues. Germline trimming cut 6 bases from V and 5 bases from J; bases unmatched to any gene: 11. Germline-derived CDR1 and CDR2 are LGHDT and YNNKEL (reference sequence). The CDR3 DNA follows: TGTGCCAGCAGTTTTCCGGGGACAGGGAGGCACGAGCAGTACTTC. Protein product: CASSFPGTGRHEQYF.

The rearrangement links TRBV27 to TRBJ1-2; 10 bases are shared with TRBD1. Germline CDR1 reads MNHEY; CDR2 reads SMNVEV (reference sequence). The CDR3 sequence is 16 residues long. V was clipped by 4 bases and J by 1 base; unmatched bases: 6. The CDR3 loop is CASSWGQGFLNYGYTF. CDR3 sequence (DNA): TGTGCCAGCAGTTGGGGACAGGGGTTTCTTAACTATGGCTACACCTTC.

At least ten counts were recorded for this clone. CDR3 sequence (DNA): TGTGCCAGCAGCTTAGAACAGAATAATTCACCCCTCCACTTT. Translated, it gives CASSLEQNNSPLHF. This chain connects TRBV7-9 to TRBJ1-6; no reliable D call. With 1 base removed from V and 5 bases from J, the gap between germline ends came to 6 bases. The CDR3 consists of 14 residues. Germline lookup yields CDR1 SEHNR and CDR2 FQNEAQ (reference sequence). Full variable domain (missing parts from reference TRBV7-9 and TRBJ1-6): DTGVSQNPRHKITKRGQNVTFRCDPISEHNRLYWYRQTLGQGPEFLTYFQNEAQLEKSRLLSDRFSAERPKGSFSTLEIQRTEQGDSAMYLCASSLEQNNSPLHFGNGTRLTVT.

As to this clone: At one boundary the junction diverges from the germline segment, which might be a read error. The V and J genes are TRBV11-2 and TRBJ1-2; TRBD1 matches at 8 bases. There are 13 residues in the CDR3. Per the germline V gene, CDR1 is SGHAT and CDR2 is FQNNGV. CDR3 residues: CAGSLQGAWGYTF. CDR3 DNA: TGTGCCGGCAGTTTGCAGGGGGCTTGGGGCTACACCTTC.

CDR3 protein: CASSRRLAGVSHGGELFF. The CDR3 DNA reads as TGTGCCAGCAGTCGACGACTAGCGGGGGTTTCCCACGGAGGGGAGCTGTTTTTT. The gene calls are TRBV6-6 and TRBJ2-2, with TRBD2 identical over 12 bases. Germline CDR1 reads MNHNY; CDR2 reads SVGAGI (reference sequence). Trimming cost V 5 bases and J 8 bases; bases outside gene matches: 15. The CDR3 covers 18 residues.

V and J are TRBV19 and TRBJ2-2, with 12 bases lining up with TRBD1. V lost 10 bases to trimming and J lost 5 bases; unmatched junction nucleotides: 5. The germline gives CDR1 LNHDA, CDR2 SQIVND (reference sequence). This CDR3 has 14 residues. CDR3 in DNA: TGTGCCACCGGGACAGGGGGCCGGACCGGGGAGCTGTTTTTT. Protein product: CATGTGGRTGELFF.

This chain uses TRBV27 with TRBJ1-6; the D is unclear. From germline, CDR1 is MNHEY and CDR2 SMNVEV (reference sequence). Trimming took 9 bases from V and 4 from J, leaving 13 bases between them. The CDR3 extends over 14 amino acids. The chain's CDR3 is CASSEGYYNSPLHF. CDR3 bases: TGTGCCAGTAGCGAGGGATATTATAATTCACCCCTCCACTTT.

V is TRBV5-1 and J is TRBJ2-3, with TRBD1 matching 8 bases. The CDR3 spans 14 residues. Losses at the gene ends were 2 bases for V and 1 base for J; bases not matched to a gene: 0. Looked up from germline, CDR1 is SGHRS and CDR2 is YFSETQ. The CDR3 reads CASSLQGGTDTQYF. The CDR3 DNA reads TGCGCCAGCAGCTTACAGGGGGGCACAGATACGCAGTATTTT.

V is TRBV5-8 and J is TRBJ2-7, with 7 bases lining up with TRBD1. Germline loops: CDR1 SGHTS, CDR2 YDEGEE. V was pared by 1 base and J by 2 bases, with 6 bases of the junction left unmatched. The CDR3 has 15 amino acids. CDR3 loop: CASSLPGGKAYEQYV. In DNA, the CDR3 is TGTGCCAGCAGCTTGCCAGGGGGAAAAGCCTACGAGCAGTACGTC.

This chain connects TRBV9 to TRBJ2-1; D not resolved. This CDR3 has 13 amino acids. Germline V gives CDR1 SGDLS, CDR2 YYNGEE. Trimming stripped 0 bases from V and 12 bases from J, with 13 bases between. The CDR3 reads CASSVAETPGQFF. CDR3 coding DNA: TGTGCCAGCAGCGTAGCTGAGACTCCTGGGCAGTTCTTC. Based on the CDR3 plus reference TRBV9 and TRBJ2-1, the full variable domain is DSGVTQTPKHLITATGQRVTLRCSPRSGDLSVYWYQQSLDQGLQFLIQYYNGEERAKGNILERFSAQQFPDLHSELNLSSLELGDSALYFCASSVAETPGQFFGPGTRLTVL.

This clone was detected only once. The CDR3, as DNA: TGTGCCACCAGCAGGCAACTCGACAAGCGGGGCTACACCTTC. Translation gives CATSRQLDKRGYTF. The rearrangement links TRBV15 to TRBJ1-2; D is unresolved. The V end was cut by 3 bases, the J end by 8 bases, with 16 bases between. This CDR3 spans 14 amino acids. Germline assignment: CDR1 LNHNV and CDR2 YYDKDF (reference sequence).

The gene calls are TRBV5-1 and TRBJ2-7, with D perhaps TRBD1 (5 bases). Germline V gene sequence: CDR1 SGHRS, CDR2 YFSETQ. The CDR3 runs 15 residues. V was trimmed by 1 base and J by 2 bases, leaving 13 bases between them. CDR3 residues: CASSLSPGSTYEQYF. For the CDR3, the DNA is TGCGCCAGCAGCTTGTCGCCAGGGTCCACCTACGAGCAGTACTTC.

The CDR3 coding sequence is TGCGCCAGCAGCCACACACCTGGCGGGGGAAATCAGCCCCAGCATTTT. As protein: CASSHTPGGGNQPQHF. This chain connects TRBV4-1 to TRBJ1-5, with D tentatively TRBD1 (5 bases). Germline V gene lookup returns CDR1 MGHRA and CDR2 YSYEKL. The CDR3 contains 16 residues. V lost 3 bases and J 4 bases, leaving 16 bases between the germline ends.